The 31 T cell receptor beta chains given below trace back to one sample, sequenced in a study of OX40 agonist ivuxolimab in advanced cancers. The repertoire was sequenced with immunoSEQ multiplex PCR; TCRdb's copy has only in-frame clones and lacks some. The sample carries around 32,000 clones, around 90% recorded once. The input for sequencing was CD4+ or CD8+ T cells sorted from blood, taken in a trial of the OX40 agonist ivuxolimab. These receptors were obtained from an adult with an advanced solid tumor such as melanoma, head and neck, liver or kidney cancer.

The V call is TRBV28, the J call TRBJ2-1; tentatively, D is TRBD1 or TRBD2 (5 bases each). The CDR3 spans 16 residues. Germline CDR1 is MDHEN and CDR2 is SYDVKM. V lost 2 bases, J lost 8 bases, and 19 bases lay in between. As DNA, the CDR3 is TGTGCCAGCAGTTTAGAGAGAGTAGGGGTCGGGGATGAGCAGTTCTTC. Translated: CASSLERVGVGDEQFF.

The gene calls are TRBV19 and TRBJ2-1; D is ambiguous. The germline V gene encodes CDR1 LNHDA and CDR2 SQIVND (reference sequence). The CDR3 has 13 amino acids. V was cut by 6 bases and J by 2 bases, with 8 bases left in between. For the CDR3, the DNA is TGTGCCAGTAGCACTACAACCTACAATGAGCAGTTCTTC. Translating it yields CASSTTTYNEQFF.

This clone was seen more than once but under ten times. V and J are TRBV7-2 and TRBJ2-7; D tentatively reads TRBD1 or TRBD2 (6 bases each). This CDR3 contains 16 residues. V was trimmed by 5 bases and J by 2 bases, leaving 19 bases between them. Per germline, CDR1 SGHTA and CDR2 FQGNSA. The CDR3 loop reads CASSRDWGAFTYEQYF. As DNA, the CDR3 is TGTGCCAGCAGCCGAGATTGGGGGGCGTTTACCTACGAGCAGTACTTC.

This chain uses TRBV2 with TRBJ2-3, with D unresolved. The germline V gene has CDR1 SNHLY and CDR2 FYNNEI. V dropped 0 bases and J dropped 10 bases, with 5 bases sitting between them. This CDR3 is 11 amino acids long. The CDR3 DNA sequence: TGTGCCAGCAGTGAAGCAGTAGCGCAGTATTTT. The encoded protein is CASSEAVAQYF.

Here the CDR3 DNA reads TGCGCCAGCAGCCCAGGGACATCGAGAGGCTATGGCTACACCTTC. Its translation is CASSPGTSRGYGYTF. The V call is TRBV5-1, the J call TRBJ1-2; weak D call: TRBD1 (6 bases). This CDR3 has 15 amino acids. The ends were cut back, 4 bases at V and 4 bases at J, with 17 bases in the middle. Germline values: CDR1 SGHRS, CDR2 YFSETQ. Together with reference TRBV5-1 and TRBJ1-2, the CDR3 gives the full variable domain: KAGVTQTPRYLIKTRGQQVTLSCSPISGHRSVSWYQQTPGQGLQFLFEYFSETQRNKGNFPGRFSGRQFSNSRSEMNVSTLELGDSALYLCASSPGTSRGYGYTFGSGTRLTVV.

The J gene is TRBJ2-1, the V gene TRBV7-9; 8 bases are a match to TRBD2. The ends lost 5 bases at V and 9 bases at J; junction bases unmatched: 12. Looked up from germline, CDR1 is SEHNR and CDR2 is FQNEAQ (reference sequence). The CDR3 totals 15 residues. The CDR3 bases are TGTGCCAGCAGCCGTTCGGGACTAGGGTCATTTGAGCAGTTCTTC. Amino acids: CASSRSGLGSFEQFF.

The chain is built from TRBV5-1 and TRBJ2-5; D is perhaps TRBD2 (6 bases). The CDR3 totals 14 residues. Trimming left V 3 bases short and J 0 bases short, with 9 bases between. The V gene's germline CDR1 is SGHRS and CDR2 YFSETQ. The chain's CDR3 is CASSSRDYQETQYF. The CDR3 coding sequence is TGCGCCAGCAGCTCCCGGGACTACCAAGAGACCCAGTACTTC.

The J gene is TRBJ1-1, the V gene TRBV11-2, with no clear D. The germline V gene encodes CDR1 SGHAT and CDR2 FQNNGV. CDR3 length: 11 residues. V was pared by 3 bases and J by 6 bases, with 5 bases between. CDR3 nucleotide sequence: TGTGCCAGCAGCTTTGGCGCTGAAGCTTTCTTT. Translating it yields CASSFGAEAFF.

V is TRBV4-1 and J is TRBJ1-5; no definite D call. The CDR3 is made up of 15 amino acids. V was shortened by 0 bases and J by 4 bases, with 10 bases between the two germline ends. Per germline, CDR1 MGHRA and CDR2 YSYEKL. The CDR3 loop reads CASSQDWSGNQPQHF. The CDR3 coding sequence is TGCGCCAGCAGCCAAGATTGGTCAGGTAATCAGCCCCAGCATTTT.

The CDR3 bases are TGTGCCAGCAGCTTAGGGGGACAACTCACTGAAGCTTTCTTT. Its protein is CASSLGGQLTEAFF. This chain connects TRBV7-9 to TRBJ1-1, with D perhaps matching TRBD1 (6 bases). This CDR3 has 14 residues. Germline values: CDR1 SEHNR, CDR2 FQNEAQ (reference sequence). Trimming shortened V by 1 base and J by 4 bases, and 10 bases separated the two germline ends. Filled out from reference TRBV7-9 and TRBJ1-1, the complete variable domain reads DTGVSQNPRHKITKRGQNVTFRCDPISEHNRLYWYRQTLGQGPEFLTYFQNEAQLEKSRLLSDRFSAERPKGSFSTLEIQRTEQGDSAMYLCASSLGGQLTEAFFGQGTRLTVV.

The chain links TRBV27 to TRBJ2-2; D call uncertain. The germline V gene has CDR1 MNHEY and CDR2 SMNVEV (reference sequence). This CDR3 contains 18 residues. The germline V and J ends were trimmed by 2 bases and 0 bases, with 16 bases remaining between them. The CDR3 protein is CASSLGPPPETNTGELFF. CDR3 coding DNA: TGTGCCAGCAGTTTAGGCCCCCCACCAGAGACGAACACCGGGGAGCTGTTTTTT.

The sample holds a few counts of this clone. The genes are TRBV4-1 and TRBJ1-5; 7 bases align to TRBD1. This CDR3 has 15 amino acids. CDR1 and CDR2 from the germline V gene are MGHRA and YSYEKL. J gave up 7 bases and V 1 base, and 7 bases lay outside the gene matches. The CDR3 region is CASSQATGLSQPQHF. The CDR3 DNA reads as TGCGCCAGCAGCCAAGCGACAGGGCTTTCCCAGCCCCAGCATTTT.

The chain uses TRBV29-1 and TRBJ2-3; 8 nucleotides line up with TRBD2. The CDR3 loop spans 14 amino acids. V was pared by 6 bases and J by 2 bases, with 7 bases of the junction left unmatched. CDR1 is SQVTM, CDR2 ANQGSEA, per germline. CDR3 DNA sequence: TGCAGCGTGCGGGGGGCGGTGGACACAGATACGCAGTATTTT. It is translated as CSVRGAVDTDTQYF.

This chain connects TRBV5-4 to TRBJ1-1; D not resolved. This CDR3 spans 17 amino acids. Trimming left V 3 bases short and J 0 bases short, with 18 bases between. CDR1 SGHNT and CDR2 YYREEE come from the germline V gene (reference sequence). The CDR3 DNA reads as TGTGCCAGCAGCTCCCCGAAAGACGGTGAGGTGAACACTGAAGCTTTCTTT. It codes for CASSSPKDGEVNTEAFF.

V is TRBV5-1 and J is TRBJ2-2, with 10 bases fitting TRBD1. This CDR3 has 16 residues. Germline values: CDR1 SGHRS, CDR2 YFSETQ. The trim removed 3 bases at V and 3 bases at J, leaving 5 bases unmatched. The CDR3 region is CASSSTGGDYTGELFF. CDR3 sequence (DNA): TGCGCCAGCAGCTCGACAGGGGGCGACTACACCGGGGAGCTGTTTTTT.

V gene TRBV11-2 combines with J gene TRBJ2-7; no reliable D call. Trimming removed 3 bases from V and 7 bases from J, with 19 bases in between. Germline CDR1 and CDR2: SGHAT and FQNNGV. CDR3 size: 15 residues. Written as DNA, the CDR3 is TGTGCCAGCAGCTTGTTTTGGAGTCTGACTGAAGAGCAGTACTTC. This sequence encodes CASSLFWSLTEEQYF.

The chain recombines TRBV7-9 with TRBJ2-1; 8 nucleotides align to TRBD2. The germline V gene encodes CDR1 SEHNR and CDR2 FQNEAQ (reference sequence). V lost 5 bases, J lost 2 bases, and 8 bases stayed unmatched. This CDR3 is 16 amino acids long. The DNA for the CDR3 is TGTGCCAGCAGCGGGCATCAGCGGGAGACCTACAATGAGCAGTTCTTC. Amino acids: CASSGHQRETYNEQFF. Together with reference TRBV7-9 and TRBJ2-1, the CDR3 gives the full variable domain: DTGVSQNPRHKITKRGQNVTFRCDPISEHNRLYWYRQTLGQGPEFLTYFQNEAQLEKSRLLSDRFSAERPKGSFSTLEIQRTEQGDSAMYLCASSGHQRETYNEQFFGPGTRLTVL.

CDR3: CASSPVGNEQFF. The CDR3 coding sequence is TGCGCCAGCAGCCCGGTGGGGAATGAGCAGTTCTTC. The genes are TRBV4-1 and TRBJ2-1, with D unresolved. The germline gives CDR1 MGHRA, CDR2 YSYEKL. The CDR3 totals 12 residues. Trimming took off 4 bases at V and 7 bases at J, with 8 bases between the two ends.

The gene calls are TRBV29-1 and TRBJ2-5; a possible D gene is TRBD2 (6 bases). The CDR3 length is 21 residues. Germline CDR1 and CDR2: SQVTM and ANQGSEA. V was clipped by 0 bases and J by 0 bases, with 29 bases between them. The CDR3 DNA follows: TGCAGCGTTGAAGATCGACGGATTGCTTTGCGGGACCGAAGTAACCAAGAGACCCAGTACTTC. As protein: CSVEDRRIALRDRSNQETQYF.

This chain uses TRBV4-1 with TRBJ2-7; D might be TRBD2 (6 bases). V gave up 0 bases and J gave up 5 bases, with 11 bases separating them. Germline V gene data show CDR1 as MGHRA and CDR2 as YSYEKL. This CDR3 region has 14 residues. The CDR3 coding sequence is TGCGCCAGCAGCCAAGAGGGCGGGGACGACGAGCAGTACTTC. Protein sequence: CASSQEGGDDEQYF.

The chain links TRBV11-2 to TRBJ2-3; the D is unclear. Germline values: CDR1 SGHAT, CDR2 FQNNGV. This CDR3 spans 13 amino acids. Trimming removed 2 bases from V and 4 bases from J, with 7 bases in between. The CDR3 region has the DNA TGTGCCAGCAGCTTAATTGGCGCAGATACGCAGTATTTT. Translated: CASSLIGADTQYF.

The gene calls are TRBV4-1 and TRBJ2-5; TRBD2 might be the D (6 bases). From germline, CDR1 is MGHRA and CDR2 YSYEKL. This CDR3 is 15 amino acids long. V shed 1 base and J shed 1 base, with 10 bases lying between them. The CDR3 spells CASSQVHSGQETQYF. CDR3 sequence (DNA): TGCGCCAGCAGCCAAGTGCATAGCGGCCAAGAGACCCAGTACTTC.

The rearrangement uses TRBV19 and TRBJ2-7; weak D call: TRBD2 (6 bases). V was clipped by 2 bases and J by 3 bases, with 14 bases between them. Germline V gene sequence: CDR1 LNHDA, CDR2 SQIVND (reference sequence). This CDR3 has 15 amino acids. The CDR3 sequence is CASSIYYGGDYEQYF. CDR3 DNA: TGTGCCAGTAGTATATATTATGGCGGGGACTACGAGCAGTACTTC.

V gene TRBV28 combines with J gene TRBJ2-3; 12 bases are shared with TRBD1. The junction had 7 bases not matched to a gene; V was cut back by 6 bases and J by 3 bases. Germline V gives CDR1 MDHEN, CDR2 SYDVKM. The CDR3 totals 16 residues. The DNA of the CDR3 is TGTGCCAGCAGGACCGGGACAGGGGGCATAACAGATACGCAGTATTTT. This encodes CASRTGTGGITDTQYF.

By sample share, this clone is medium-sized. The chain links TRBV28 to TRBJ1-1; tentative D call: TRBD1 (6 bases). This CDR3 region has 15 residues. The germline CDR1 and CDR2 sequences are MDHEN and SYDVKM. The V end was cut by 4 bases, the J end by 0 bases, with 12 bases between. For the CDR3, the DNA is TGTGCCAGCAGTTCTGGGACACGGGTGAACACTGAAGCTTTCTTT. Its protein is CASSSGTRVNTEAFF.

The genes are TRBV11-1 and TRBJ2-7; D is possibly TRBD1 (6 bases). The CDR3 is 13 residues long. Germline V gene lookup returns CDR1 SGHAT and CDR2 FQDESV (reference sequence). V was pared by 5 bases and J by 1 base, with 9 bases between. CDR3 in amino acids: CASSLGQSYEQYF. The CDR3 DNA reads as TGTGCCAGCAGCCTCGGACAGTCCTACGAGCAGTACTTC.

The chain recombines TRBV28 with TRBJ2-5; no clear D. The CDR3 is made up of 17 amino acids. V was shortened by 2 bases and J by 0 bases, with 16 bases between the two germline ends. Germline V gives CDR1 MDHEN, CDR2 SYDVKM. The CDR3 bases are TGTGCCAGCAGTTTAGCCTACCGGCGTGGGTACCAAGAGACCCAGTACTTC. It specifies CASSLAYRRGYQETQYF. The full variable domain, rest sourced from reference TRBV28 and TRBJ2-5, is DVKVTQSSRYLVKRTGEKVFLECVQDMDHENMFWYRQDPGLGLRLIYFSYDVKMKEKGDIPEGYSVSREKKERFSLILESASTNQTSMYLCASSLAYRRGYQETQYFGPGTRLLVL.

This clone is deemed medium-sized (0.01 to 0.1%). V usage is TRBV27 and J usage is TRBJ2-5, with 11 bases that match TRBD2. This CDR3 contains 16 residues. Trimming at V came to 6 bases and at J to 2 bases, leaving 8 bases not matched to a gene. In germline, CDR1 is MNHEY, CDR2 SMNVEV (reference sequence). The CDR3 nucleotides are TGTGCCAGCAGAAACTCGGGACTAGCGGTACAAGAGACCCAGTACTTC. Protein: CASRNSGLAVQETQYF.

The CDR3 loop is CASSQEYSGGSSYEQYF. The CDR3 nucleotides read TGTGCCAGCAGCCAAGAGTACAGCGGGGGAAGCTCCTACGAGCAGTACTTC. This chain joins TRBV4-2 and TRBJ2-7; 8 bases are shared with TRBD2. Germline V gene data show CDR1 as LGHNA and CDR2 as YNFKEQ. Trimming took 0 bases from V and 0 from J; bases not matched to a gene: 7. This CDR3 comprises 17 residues.

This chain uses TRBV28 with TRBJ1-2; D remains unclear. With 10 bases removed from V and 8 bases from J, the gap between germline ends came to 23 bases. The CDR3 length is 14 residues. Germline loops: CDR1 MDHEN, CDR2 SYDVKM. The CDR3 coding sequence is TGTGCCATCACCAACAGTTTGTCTGTAGACGGCTACACCTTC. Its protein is CAITNSLSVDGYTF.

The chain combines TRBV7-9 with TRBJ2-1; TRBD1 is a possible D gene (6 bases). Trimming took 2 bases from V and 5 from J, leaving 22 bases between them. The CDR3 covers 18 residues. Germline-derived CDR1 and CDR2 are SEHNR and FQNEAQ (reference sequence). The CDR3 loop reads CASSLPSVGDRLHNEQFF. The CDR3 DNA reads TGTGCCAGCAGCTTACCCTCGGTCGGAGACAGGCTCCACAATGAGCAGTTCTTC. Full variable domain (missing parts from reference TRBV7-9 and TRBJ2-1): DTGVSQNPRHKITKRGQNVTFRCDPISEHNRLYWYRQTLGQGPEFLTYFQNEAQLEKSRLLSDRFSAERPKGSFSTLEIQRTEQGDSAMYLCASSLPSVGDRLHNEQFFGPGTRLTVL.